This T cell receptor beta chain was profiled in a study of shared clonotypes between healthy human individuals. Trimming took 3 bases from V and 5 from J; bases not matched to a gene: 5. The germline V gene encodes CDR1 SGHNT and CDR2 YYREEE (reference sequence). The CDR3 has 13 amino acids. Clones were sequenced by immunoSEQ multiplex PCR, and TCRdb holds only the in-frame ones, with some missing. The sample shows around 640,000 clones, around 96% of them seen only once. Terminally differentiated effector memory CD45RA+ cells were left out of the naive CD8 fraction, which was CD45RO-negative and positively selected for CCR7.

Material: naive CD8+ T cells sorted from blood. The receptor's source is a woman aged 25-40 years in good health. The genes are TRBV5-4 and TRBJ2-7; 7 bases match TRBD1. The CDR3 nucleotides are TGTGCCAGCAGCTCACAGGGGTCCCACGAGCAGTACTTC. Translated: CASSSQGSHEQYF.